The present TCR beta chain was sequenced within a study of multiple sclerosis patients with progressive multifocal leukoencephalopathy. Time point of the sample: about a year of natalizumab therapy. The assay was run at survey level. The table came from immunoSEQ multiplex PCR; TCRdb's copy has only in-frame clones and leaves some out. Of around 30,000 clones listed, around 89% are singletons. Study-wide results and limits: Less diverse TRB repertoires were suggested in most PML patients. Before and during natalizumab, the clones expanded at PML already existed. Whether JC virus or general immunocompromise explains the findings remained unclear.

As regards this clone: The antigen remains unidentified.

Per germline, CDR1 MGHRA and CDR2 YSYEKL. CDR3 length equals 13 residues. Unmatched junction bases numbered 2, after V lost 2 bases and J lost 5 bases. The sample in question was PBMCs, obtained from a patient treated with natalizumab. The V call is TRBV4-1, the J call TRBJ1-2; 7 bases align to TRBD1. This sequence was found in a human donor with multiple sclerosis. CDR3 sequence: CASSQQQGYGYTF. The CDR3 bases are TGCGCCAGCAGCCAACAACAGGGGTATGGCTACACCTTC.